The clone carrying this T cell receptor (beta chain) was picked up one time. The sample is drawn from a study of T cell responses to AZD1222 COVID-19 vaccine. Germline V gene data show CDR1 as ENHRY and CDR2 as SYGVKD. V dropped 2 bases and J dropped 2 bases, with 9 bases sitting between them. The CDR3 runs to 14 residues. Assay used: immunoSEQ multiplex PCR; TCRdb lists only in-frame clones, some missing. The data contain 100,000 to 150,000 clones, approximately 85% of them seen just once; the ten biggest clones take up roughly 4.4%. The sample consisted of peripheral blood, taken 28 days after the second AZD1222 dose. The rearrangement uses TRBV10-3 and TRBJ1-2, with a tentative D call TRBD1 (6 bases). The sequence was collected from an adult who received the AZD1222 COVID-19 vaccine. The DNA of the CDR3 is TGTGCCATCAGTGAGGGGGGCATGAACTATGGCTACACCTTC. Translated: CAISEGGMNYGYTF.